One sample yielded the 20 T cell receptor beta chains listed below, sequenced in a study of T cells in Graves' hyperthyroidism and ophthalmopathy (dated by TCRdb to about 2019). Library prep was done by multiplex PCR. TCRdb names Illumina HiSeq 2000 as the instrument used. Amplification of TCR beta CDR3 regions was carried out from RNA transcripts. For the first round of RT-PCR on the TCR CDR3, the HTBI primer set was used together with the Qiagen OneStep RT-PCR kit. TCRdb reworked the public reads: Q25 trimming with fastp, MiXCR clone assembly, productive beta chains retained. Duplicate CDR3 protein sequences are folded into a single record with the most common DNA and genes. This sample comprises over 150,000 distinct CDR3 sequences, over 15% of them detected only once. The leading ten clones occupy roughly 32% of the sample. The source material was blood. The receptor source for this set is a woman between 50 and 59 years old with Graves' hyperthyroidism.

At least ten counts were recorded for this clonotype. The chain has TRBV2 and TRBJ2-2; no definite D call. The CDR3 has 13 amino acids. Germline-derived CDR1 and CDR2 are SNHLY and FYNNEI. The ends were cut back, 4 bases at V and 2 bases at J, with 5 bases in the middle. As DNA, the CDR3 is TGTGCCAGCAGTGGAGTTAACACCGGGGAGCTGTTTTTT. Its protein is CASSGVNTGELFF.

This clonotype was counted ten times or more. The chain is built from TRBV6-6 and TRBJ2-1, with a weak D call TRBD1 (6 bases). Trimming took 2 bases from V and 7 from J, leaving 18 bases between them. The CDR3 is made up of 16 amino acids. CDR1 and CDR2 (germline): MNHNY, SVGAGI (reference sequence). DNA of the CDR3: TGTGCCAGCAGTTACGTCAGGGGTGGTGGGGGTAATGAGCAGTTCTTC. Translation: CASSYVRGGGGNEQFF.

This clonotype showed up many times. The chain combines TRBV18 with TRBJ2-1, with a tentative D call TRBD2 (5 bases). The germline V gene encodes CDR1 KGHSH and CDR2 LQKENI. The CDR3 is made up of 16 amino acids. Trimming took 5 bases from V and 7 from J, leaving 21 bases between them. The CDR3 sequence: CASSASPGYSGNEQFF. In DNA form, the CDR3 reads TGTGCCAGCTCAGCAAGCCCCGGTTACTCGGGGAATGAGCAGTTCTTC.

This clonotype was counted a single time. A much larger clone lies a single base off, so this may be a read error. CDR3 sequence reads: CASSQDPPPSTDAQYF. DNA of the CDR3: TGCGCCAGCAGCCAAGATCCTCCCCCGAGCACAGATGCGCAGTATTTT. The chain links TRBV4-1 to TRBJ2-3, with unresolved D. Per germline, CDR1 MGHRA and CDR2 YSYEKL. The CDR3 runs 16 residues.

This clonotype was found many times. The chain combines TRBV12-3 or TRBV12-4 with TRBJ1-6; no definite D call. The CDR3 has 14 amino acids. V dropped 3 bases and J dropped 10 bases, with 13 bases sitting between them. CDR3 in amino acids: CASSLSIGRSPLHF. In DNA, the CDR3 is TGTGCCAGCAGTTTGTCAATAGGGAGGTCACCCCTCCACTTT.

The table lists this clonotype with many counts. V and J are TRBV19 and TRBJ2-5; 12 positions agree with TRBD1. This CDR3 spans 16 amino acids. V dropped 5 bases and J dropped 7; count of bases not matched to a gene: 11. Germline CDR1 LNHDA, CDR2 SQIVND (reference sequence). The CDR3 protein is CASSLAGTGGRVTQYF. CDR3 sequence (DNA): TGTGCCAGTAGTCTGGCCGGGACAGGGGGCCGGGTGACCCAGTACTTC.

The genes are TRBV25-1 and TRBJ2-1, with a possible D match to TRBD2 (6 bases). Between the trimmed V and J ends, which lost 4 bases and 5 bases, there was a span of 15 bases. Germline CDR1 and CDR2: MGHDK and SYGVNS. CDR3 size: 15 residues. The CDR3 region has the DNA TGTGCCAGCAGTGTTCCGGGACTCATCCACAATGAGCAGTTCTTC. Encoded protein: CASSVPGLIHNEQFF.

The sample holds many counts of this clonotype. DNA of the CDR3: TGCGCCAGCAGCCCCACTGGGGGCGAGCCTTTTGAAGCTTTCTTT. This sequence encodes CASSPTGGEPFEAFF. The chain joins TRBV5-1 to TRBJ1-1; TRBD1 is a possible D gene (6 bases). Germline V gene data show CDR1 as SGHRS and CDR2 as YFSETQ. This CDR3 has 15 amino acids. Trimming took off 4 bases at V and 7 bases at J, with 20 bases between the two ends.

This clonotype was counted at least ten times. The chain joins TRBV6-1 to TRBJ1-2; D unclear. The V end lost 2 bases, the J end lost 5 bases, and 6 bases lay between the germline ends. CDR1 is MNHNS, CDR2 SASEGT, per germline. CDR3 length: 12 residues. The CDR3 region is CASSEITYGYTF. The CDR3 DNA sequence: TGTGCCAGCAGTGAAATCACGTATGGCTACACCTTC.

Ten or more counts support this clonotype. The CDR3 DNA reads as TGTGCCAGCAGCCAAGGTCGGGGAGAGACCCAGTACTTC. Translation gives CASSQGRGETQYF. The chain couples TRBV3-1 to TRBJ2-5; the D gene is possibly TRBD2 (5 bases). V was shortened by 1 base and J by 4 bases, with 7 bases between the two germline ends. CDR1 LGHDT and CDR2 YNNKEL come from the germline V gene (reference sequence). The CDR3 is 13 residues long.

There are many counts of this clonotype. The chain is built from TRBV13 and TRBJ1-1; the D is unclear. In germline, CDR1 is PRHDT, CDR2 FYEKMQ (reference sequence). The CDR3 spans 17 residues. Deletions cut 1 base from V and 0 bases from J, with 15 bases between. CDR3 sequence: CASSLASRLRMNTEAFF. CDR3 in DNA: TGTGCCAGCAGCTTAGCCTCCAGGTTACGCATGAACACTGAAGCTTTCTTT.

This clonotype was seen more than once but under ten times. This chain uses TRBV7-9 with TRBJ1-2; D perhaps matches TRBD1 (5 bases). Looked up from germline, CDR1 is SEHNR and CDR2 is FQNEAQ (reference sequence). V lost 3 bases and J lost 8, with 13 bases in between. The length of the CDR3 is 13 residues. CDR3 in DNA: TGTGCCAGCAGCTTGCAGGGAGAGTTGGGCTACACCTTC. Translated: CASSLQGELGYTF.

This clonotype has a count of ten or more. The V gene is TRBV11-2, the J gene TRBJ1-2, with D unresolved. Trimming pared 3 bases from V and 4 bases from J, leaving 9 bases between. The germline V gene has CDR1 SGHAT and CDR2 FQNNGV. This CDR3 has 13 amino acids. This CDR3 reads CASSFAGGYGYTF. The CDR3 region has the DNA TGTGCCAGCAGCTTCGCGGGAGGCTATGGCTACACCTTC.

This clonotype was seen at least ten times. The chain links TRBV5-1 to TRBJ2-5, with a possible D match to TRBD1 (6 bases). CDR3 length equals 15 residues. The germline V gene has CDR1 SGHRS and CDR2 YFSETQ. Trimming stripped 1 base from V and 4 bases from J, with 14 bases between. The CDR3 region is CASSLFGQQLETQYF. For the CDR3, the DNA is TGCGCCAGCAGCTTGTTCGGACAGCAGCTAGAGACCCAGTACTTC.

In this sample, this clonotype turned up a few times. The J gene is TRBJ2-5, the V gene TRBV6-5; D possibly matches TRBD1 or TRBD2 (6 bases each). Germline assignment: CDR1 MNHEY and CDR2 SVGAGI. V lost 4 bases to trimming and J lost 7 bases, with 13 bases between them. The CDR3 sequence is 13 residues long. The CDR3 bases are TGTGCCAGCAGTTTTCCGGGGGCGGTGACCCAGTACTTC. Its protein product is CASSFPGAVTQYF.

This clonotype was observed many times. The chain has TRBV6-9 and TRBJ2-3, with 11 bases fitting TRBD2. This CDR3 is 17 amino acids long. Germline trimming cut 4 bases from V and 6 bases from J; bases unmatched to any gene: 12. Germline CDR1 is MNHGY and CDR2 is SVAAGI. The CDR3 loop is CASSSPALAGVDDTQYF. The CDR3, as DNA: TGTGCCAGCAGTTCCCCGGCACTAGCGGGGGTCGATGATACGCAGTATTTT.

This clonotype was picked up many times. The gene calls are TRBV9 and TRBJ1-2; D is uncertain. This CDR3 has 13 amino acids. The germline V gene encodes CDR1 SGDLS and CDR2 YYNGEE. The DNA for the CDR3 is TGTGCTTCCGGCAGAGGAGGGAACTATGGCTACACCTTC. Translating it yields CASGRGGNYGYTF.

This clonotype was picked up many times. CDR3 loop: CASSGLKGAEAFF. The CDR3 nucleotides read TGTGCCAGCAGCGGGTTAAAGGGAGCTGAAGCTTTCTTT. The chain recombines TRBV6-1 with TRBJ1-1, with D unclear. Germline loops: CDR1 MNHNS, CDR2 SASEGT. The V gene lost 6 bases and the J gene lost 6 bases, with 14 bases spanning the gap. CDR3 length: 13 amino acids.

This clonotype was recorded many times. This chain joins TRBV20-1 and TRBJ2-7; possibly TRBD1 or TRBD2 for D (6 bases each). The CDR3 covers 15 residues. Germline CDR1 DFQATT, CDR2 SNEGSKA (reference sequence). V dropped 3 bases and J dropped 2 bases, with 17 bases sitting between them. This CDR3 is CSARGGQRGPYEQYF. Here the CDR3 DNA reads TGCAGTGCTAGGGGAGGACAGCGAGGACCCTACGAGCAGTACTTC.

This clonotype was counted at least ten times. The rearrangement joins TRBV7-3 to TRBJ1-1; D not resolved. V lost 0 bases to trimming and J lost 1 base, with 6 bases between them. Looked up from germline, CDR1 is SGHTA and CDR2 is FQGTGA. This CDR3 has 14 amino acids. CDR3 amino acids: CASSLTGQNTEAFF. The DNA of the CDR3 is TGTGCCAGCAGCTTAACTGGCCAGAACACTGAAGCTTTCTTT.